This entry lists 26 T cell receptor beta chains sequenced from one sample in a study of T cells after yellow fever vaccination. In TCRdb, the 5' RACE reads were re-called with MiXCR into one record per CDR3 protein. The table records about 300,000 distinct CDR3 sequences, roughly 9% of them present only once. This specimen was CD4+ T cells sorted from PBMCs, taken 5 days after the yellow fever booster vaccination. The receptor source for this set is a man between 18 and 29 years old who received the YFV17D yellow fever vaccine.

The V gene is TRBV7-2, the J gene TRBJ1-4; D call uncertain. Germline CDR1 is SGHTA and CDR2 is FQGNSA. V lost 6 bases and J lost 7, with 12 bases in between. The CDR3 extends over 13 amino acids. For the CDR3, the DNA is TGTGCCAGCAGGGGAGGTTATGCTGAAAAACTGTTTTTT. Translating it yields CASRGGYAEKLFF.

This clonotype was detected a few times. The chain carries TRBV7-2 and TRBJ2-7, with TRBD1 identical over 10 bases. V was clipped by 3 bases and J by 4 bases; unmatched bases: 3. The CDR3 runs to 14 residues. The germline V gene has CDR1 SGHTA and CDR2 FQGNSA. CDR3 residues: CASSFGQGDYEQYV. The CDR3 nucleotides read TGTGCCAGCAGCTTTGGACAGGGGGATTACGAGCAGTACGTC.

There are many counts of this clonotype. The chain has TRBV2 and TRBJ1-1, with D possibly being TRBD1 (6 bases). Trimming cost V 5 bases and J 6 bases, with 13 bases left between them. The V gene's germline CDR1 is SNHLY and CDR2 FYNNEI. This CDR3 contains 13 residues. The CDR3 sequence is CASSTTGLSEAFF. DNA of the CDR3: TGTGCCAGCAGTACCACAGGGTTGTCTGAAGCTTTCTTT.

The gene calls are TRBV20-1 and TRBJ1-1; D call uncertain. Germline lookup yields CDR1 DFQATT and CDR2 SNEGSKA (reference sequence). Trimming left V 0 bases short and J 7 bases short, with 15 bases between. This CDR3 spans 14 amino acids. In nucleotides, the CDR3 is TGCAGTGCTAGAGATCTGGGGAAGGTCCGTGAAGCTTTCTTT. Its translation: CSARDLGKVREAFF.

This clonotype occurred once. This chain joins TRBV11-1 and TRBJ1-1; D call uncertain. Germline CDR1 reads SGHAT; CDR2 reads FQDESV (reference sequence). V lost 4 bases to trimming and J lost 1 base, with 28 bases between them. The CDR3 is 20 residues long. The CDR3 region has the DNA TGTGCCAGCAGCTCCCCCCGGTCGAGGGAAAATGGGAAATGGAACACTGAAGCTTTCTTT. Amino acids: CASSSPRSRENGKWNTEAFF.

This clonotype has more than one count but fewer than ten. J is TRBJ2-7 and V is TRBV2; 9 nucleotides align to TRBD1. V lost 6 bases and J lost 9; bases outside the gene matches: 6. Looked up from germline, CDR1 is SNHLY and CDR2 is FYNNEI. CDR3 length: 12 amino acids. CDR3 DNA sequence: TGTGCCAGCAGCCCGGACAGGGGATGGCAGTACGTC. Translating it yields CASSPDRGWQYV.

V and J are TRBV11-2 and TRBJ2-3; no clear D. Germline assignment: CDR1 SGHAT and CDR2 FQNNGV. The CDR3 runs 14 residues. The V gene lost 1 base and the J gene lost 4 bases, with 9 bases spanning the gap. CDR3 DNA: TGTGCCAGCAGCTTAGGCAGCGAATCAGATACGCAGTATTTT. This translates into CASSLGSESDTQYF.

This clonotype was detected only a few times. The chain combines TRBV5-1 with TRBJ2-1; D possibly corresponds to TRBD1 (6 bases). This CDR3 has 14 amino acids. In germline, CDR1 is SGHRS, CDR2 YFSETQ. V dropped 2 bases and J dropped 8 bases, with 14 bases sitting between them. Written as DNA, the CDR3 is TGCGCCAGCAGCTTTATGGGGGCCTCGGATGAGCAGTTCTTC. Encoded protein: CASSFMGASDEQFF.

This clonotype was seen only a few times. In DNA form, the CDR3 reads TGCAGCGTCCGAACCGGGGGGCCGACGGATACGCAGTATTTT. As protein: CSVRTGGPTDTQYF. The chain couples TRBV29-1 to TRBJ2-3; possibly TRBD2 for D (7 bases). With 6 bases removed from V and 6 bases from J, the gap between germline ends came to 19 bases. The germline CDR1 and CDR2 sequences are SQVTM and ANQGSEA. The CDR3 sequence is 14 residues long.

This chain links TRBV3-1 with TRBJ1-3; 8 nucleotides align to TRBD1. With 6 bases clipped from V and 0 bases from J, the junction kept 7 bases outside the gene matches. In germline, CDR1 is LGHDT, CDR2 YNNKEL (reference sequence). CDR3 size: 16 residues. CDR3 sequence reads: CASSSWTGSSGNTIYF. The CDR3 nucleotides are TGTGCCAGCAGTTCCTGGACAGGGAGCTCTGGAAACACCATATATTTT.

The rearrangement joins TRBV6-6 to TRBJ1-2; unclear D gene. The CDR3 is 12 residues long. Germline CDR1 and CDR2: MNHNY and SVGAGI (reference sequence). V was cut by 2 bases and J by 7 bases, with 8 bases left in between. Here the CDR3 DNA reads TGTGCCAGCAGTTACGGTACAGCTGGCTACACCTTC. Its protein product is CASSYGTAGYTF.

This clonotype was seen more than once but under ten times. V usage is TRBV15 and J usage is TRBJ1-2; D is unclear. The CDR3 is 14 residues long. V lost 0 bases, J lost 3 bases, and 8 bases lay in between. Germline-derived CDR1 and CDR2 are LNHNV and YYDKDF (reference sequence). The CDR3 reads CATSRDSSHYGYTF. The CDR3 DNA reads TGTGCCACCAGCAGAGATTCTTCCCACTATGGCTACACCTTC. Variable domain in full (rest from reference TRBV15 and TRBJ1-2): DAMVIQNPRYQVTQFGKPVTLSCSQTLNHNVMYWYQQKSSQAPKLLFHYYDKDFNNEADTPDNFQSRRPNTSFCFLDIRSPGLGDTAMYLCATSRDSSHYGYTFGSGTRLTVV.

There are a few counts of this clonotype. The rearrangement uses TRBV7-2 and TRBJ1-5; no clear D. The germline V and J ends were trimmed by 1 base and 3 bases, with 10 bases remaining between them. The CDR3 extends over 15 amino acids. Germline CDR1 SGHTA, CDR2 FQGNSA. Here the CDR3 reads CASSLVVQANQPQHF. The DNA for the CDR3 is TGTGCCAGCAGCTTAGTGGTCCAGGCCAATCAGCCCCAGCATTTT.

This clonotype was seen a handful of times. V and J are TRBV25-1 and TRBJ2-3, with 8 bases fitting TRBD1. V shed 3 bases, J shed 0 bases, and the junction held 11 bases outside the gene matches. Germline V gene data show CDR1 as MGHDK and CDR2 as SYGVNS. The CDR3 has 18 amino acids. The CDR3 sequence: CASSEETGARTSTDTQYF. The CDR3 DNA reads TGTGCCAGCAGTGAGGAGACAGGGGCAAGAACTAGCACAGATACGCAGTATTTT.

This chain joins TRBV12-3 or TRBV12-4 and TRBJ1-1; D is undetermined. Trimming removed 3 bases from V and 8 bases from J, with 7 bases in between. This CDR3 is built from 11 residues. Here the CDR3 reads CASSLSREAFF. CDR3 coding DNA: TGTGCCAGCAGTTTGTCGAGAGAAGCTTTCTTT.

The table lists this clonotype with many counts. CDR3 nucleotide sequence: TGTGCCAGCAGGCGGACGGGCAGCTCCTACGAGCAGTACGTC. Its protein is CASRRTGSSYEQYV. J is TRBJ2-7 and V is TRBV6-2 or TRBV6-3; D remains ambiguous. The CDR3 loop spans 14 amino acids. Trimming removed 6 bases from V and 0 bases from J, with 12 bases in between. Germline V gene lookup returns CDR1 MNHEY and CDR2 SVGEGT.

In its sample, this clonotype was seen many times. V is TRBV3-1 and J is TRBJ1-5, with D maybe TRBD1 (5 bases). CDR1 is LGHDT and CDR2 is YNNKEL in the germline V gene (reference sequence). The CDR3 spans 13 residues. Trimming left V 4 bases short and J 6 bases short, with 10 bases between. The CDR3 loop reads CASSPGRAQPQHF. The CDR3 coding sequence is TGTGCCAGCAGCCCTGGCAGGGCTCAGCCCCAGCATTTT.

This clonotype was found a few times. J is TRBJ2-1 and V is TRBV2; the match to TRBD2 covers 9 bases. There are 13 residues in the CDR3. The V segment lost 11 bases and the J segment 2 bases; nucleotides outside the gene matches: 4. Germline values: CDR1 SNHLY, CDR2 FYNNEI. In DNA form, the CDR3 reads TGTGCCGGCGGGGGGGAGGCCTACAATGAGCAGTTCTTC. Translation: CAGGGEAYNEQFF.

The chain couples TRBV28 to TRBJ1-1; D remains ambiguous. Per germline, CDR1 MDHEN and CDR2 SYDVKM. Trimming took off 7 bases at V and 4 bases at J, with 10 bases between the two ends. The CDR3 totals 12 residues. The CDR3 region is CASISGVTEAFF. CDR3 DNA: TGTGCCAGCATCTCTGGGGTCACTGAAGCTTTCTTT.

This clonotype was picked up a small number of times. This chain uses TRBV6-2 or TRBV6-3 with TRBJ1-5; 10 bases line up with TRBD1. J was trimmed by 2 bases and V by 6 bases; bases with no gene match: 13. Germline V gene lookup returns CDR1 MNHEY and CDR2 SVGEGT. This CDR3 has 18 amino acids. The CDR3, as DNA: TGTGCCAGCAGAGGGCCGGGACAGGGGATTCGGGGCAATCAGCCCCAGCATTTT. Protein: CASRGPGQGIRGNQPQHF.

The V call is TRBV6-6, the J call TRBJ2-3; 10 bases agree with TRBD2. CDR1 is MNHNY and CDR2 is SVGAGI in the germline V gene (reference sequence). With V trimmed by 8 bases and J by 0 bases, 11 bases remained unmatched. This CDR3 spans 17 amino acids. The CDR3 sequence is CASPRPGLAQSTDTQYF. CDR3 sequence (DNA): TGTGCCAGCCCACGTCCGGGACTAGCGCAGAGCACAGATACGCAGTATTTT.

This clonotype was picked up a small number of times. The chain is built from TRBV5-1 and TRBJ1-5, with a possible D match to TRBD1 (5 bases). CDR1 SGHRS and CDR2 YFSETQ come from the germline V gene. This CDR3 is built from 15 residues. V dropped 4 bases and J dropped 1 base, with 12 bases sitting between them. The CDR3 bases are TGCGCCAGCAGCCAAACGGGGGGGAGCAATCAGCCCCAGCATTTT. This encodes CASSQTGGSNQPQHF.

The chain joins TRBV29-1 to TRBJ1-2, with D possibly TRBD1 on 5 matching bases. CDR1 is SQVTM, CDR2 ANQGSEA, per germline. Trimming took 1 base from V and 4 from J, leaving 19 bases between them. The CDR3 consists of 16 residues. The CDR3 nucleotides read TGCAGCGTTGAAGGCCAGGGAATCCTCCAGGGCTATGGCTACACCTTC. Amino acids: CSVEGQGILQGYGYTF.

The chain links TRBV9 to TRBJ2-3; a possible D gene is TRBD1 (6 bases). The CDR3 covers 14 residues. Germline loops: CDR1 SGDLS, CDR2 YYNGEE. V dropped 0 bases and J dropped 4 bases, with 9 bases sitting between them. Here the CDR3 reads CASSVATGPDTQYF. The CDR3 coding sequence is TGTGCCAGCAGCGTAGCAACAGGGCCAGATACGCAGTATTTT.

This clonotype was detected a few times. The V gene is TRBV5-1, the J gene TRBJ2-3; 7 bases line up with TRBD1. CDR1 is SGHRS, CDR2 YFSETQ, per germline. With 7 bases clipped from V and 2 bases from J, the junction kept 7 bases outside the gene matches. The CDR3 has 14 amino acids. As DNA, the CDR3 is TGCGCCAGCTTACAGGGGCTGAACACAGATACGCAGTATTTT. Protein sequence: CASLQGLNTDTQYF.

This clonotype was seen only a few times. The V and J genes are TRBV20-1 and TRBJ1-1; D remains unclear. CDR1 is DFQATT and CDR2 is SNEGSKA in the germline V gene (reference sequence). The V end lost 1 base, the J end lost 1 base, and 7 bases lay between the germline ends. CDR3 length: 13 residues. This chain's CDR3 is CSARGPTNTEAFF. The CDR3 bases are TGCAGTGCTAGAGGCCCCACGAACACTGAAGCTTTCTTT.